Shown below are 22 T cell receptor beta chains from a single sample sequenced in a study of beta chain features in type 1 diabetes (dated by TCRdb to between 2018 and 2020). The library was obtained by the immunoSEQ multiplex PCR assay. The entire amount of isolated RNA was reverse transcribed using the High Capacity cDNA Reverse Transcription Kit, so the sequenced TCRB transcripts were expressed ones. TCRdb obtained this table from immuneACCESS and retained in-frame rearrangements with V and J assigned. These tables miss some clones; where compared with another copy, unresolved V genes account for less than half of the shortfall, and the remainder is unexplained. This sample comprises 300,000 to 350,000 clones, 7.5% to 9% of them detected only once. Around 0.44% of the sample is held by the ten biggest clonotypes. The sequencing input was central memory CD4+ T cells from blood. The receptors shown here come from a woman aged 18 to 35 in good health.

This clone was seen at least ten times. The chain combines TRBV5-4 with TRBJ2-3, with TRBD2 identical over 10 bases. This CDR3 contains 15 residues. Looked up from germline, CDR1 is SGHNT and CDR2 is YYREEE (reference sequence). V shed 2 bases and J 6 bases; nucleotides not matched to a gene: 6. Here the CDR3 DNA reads TGTGCCAGCAGCTTACGTACTAGCGGGGACGATACGCAGTATTTT. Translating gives CASSLRTSGDDTQYF.

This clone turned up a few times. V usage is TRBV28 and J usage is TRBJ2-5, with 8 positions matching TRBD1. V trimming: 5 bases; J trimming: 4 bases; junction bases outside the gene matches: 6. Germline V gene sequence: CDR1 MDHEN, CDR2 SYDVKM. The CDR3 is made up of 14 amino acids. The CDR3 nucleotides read TGTGCCAGCAGTGGACAGGGCGGGGCAGAGACCCAGTACTTC. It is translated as CASSGQGGAETQYF.

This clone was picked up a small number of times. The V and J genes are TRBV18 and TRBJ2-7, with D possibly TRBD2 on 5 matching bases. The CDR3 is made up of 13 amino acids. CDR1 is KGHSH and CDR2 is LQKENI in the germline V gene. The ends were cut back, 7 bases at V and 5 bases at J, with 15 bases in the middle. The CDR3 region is CASWAGGAHEQYF. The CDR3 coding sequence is TGTGCCAGCTGGGCGGGCGGTGCCCACGAGCAGTACTTC.

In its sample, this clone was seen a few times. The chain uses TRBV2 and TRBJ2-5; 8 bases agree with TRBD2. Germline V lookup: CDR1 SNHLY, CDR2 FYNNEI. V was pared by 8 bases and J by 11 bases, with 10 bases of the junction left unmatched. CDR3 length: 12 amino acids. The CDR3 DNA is TGTGCCAGCGGGGGACTAGAATTGGTGCAGTACTTC. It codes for CASGGLELVQYF. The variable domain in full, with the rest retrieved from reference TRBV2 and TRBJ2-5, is EPEVTQTPSHQVTQMGQEVILRCVPISNHLYFYWYRQILGQKVEFLVSFYNNEISEKSEIFDDQFSVERPDGSNFTLKIRSTKLEDSAMYFCASGGLELVQYFGPGTRLLVL.

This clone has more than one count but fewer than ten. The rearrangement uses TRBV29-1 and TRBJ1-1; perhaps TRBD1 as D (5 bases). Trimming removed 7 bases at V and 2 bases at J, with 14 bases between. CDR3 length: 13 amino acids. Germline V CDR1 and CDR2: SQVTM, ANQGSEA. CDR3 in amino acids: CSGLGTENTEAFF. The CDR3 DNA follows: TGCAGCGGACTAGGGACCGAAAACACTGAAGCTTTCTTT.

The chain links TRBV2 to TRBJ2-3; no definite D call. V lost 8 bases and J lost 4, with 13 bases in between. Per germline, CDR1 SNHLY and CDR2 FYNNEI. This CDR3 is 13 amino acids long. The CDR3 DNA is TGTGCCAGCCACTTCCTTTCGGCAGATACGCAGTATTTT. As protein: CASHFLSADTQYF.

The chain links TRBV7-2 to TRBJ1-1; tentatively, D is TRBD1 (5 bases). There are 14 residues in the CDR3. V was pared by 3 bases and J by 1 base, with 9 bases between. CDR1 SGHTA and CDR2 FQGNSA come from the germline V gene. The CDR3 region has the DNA TGTGCCAGCAGCTTCCTGACAGCGAACACTGAAGCTTTCTTT. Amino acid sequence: CASSFLTANTEAFF.

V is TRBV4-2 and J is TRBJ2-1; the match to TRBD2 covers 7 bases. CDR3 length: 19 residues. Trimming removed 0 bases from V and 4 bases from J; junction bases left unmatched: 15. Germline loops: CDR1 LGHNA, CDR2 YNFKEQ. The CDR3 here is CASSQETVGRASGYNEQFF. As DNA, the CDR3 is TGTGCCAGCAGCCAAGAGACAGTCGGTCGGGCTAGCGGATACAATGAGCAGTTCTTC.

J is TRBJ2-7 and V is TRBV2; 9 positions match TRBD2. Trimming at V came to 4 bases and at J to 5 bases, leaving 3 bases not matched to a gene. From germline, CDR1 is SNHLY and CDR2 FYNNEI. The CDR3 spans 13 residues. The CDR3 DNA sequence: TGTGCCAGCAGTGTTCTAGCGGGAAACGAGCAGTACTTC. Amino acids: CASSVLAGNEQYF.

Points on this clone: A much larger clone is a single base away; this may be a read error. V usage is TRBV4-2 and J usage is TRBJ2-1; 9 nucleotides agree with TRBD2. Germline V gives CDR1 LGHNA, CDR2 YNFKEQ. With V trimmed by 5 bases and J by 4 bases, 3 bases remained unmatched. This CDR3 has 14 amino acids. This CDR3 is CASSSGLAYNEQFF. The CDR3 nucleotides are TGTGCCAGCAGCTCGGGACTAGCTTACAATGAGCAGTTCTTC.

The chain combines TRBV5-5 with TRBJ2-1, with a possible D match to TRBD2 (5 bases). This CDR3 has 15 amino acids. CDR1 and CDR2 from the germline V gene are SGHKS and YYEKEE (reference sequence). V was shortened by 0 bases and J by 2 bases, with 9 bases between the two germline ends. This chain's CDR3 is CASSLEGDPYNEQFF. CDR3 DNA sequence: TGTGCCAGCAGCTTGGAGGGAGATCCCTACAATGAGCAGTTCTTC.

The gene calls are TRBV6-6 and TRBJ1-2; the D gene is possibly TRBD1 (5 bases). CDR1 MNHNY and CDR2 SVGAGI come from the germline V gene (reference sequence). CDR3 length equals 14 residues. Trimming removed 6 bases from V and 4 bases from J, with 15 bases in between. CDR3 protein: CASRSRDPLYGYTF. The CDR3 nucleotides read TGTGCCAGCAGAAGCCGGGACCCGCTCTATGGCTACACCTTC.

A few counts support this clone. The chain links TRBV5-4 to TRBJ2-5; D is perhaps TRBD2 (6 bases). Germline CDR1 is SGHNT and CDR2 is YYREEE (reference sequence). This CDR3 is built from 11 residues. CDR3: CGSGSQETQYF. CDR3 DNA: TGTGGTAGCGGCTCTCAAGAGACCCAGTACTTC. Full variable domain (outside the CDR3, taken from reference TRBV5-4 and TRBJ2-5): ETGVTQSPTHLIKTRGQQVTLRCSSQSGHNTVSWYQQALGQGPQFIFQYYREEENGRGNFPPRFSGLQFPNYSSELNVNALELDDSALYLCGSGSQETQYFGPGTRLLVL.

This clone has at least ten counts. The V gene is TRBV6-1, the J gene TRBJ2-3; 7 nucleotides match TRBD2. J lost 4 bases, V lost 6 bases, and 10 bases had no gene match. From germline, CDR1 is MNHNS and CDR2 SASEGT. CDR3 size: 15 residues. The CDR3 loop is CASSLGAGVPDTQYF. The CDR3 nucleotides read TGTGCCAGCAGCCTCGGCGCGGGAGTCCCAGATACGCAGTATTTT.

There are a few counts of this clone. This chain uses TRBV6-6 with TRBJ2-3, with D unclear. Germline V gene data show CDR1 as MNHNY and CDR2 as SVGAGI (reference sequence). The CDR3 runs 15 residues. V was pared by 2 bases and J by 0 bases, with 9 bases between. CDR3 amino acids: CASSYRTRSTDTQYF. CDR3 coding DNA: TGTGCCAGCAGTTACCGGACGAGAAGCACAGATACGCAGTATTTT.

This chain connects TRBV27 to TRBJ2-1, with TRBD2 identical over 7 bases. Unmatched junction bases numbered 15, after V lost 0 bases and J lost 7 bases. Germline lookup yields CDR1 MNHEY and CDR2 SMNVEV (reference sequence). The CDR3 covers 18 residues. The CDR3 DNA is TGTGCCAGCAGTTTATCCGGGCCGGCCAGGGACTACGAAAATGAGCAGTTCTTC. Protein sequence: CASSLSGPARDYENEQFF.

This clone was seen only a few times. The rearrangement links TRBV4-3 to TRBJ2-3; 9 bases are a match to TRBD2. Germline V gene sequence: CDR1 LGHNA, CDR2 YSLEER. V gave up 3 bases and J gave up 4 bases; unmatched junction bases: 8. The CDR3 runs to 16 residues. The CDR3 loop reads CASSQTSIAGADTQYF. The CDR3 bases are TGCGCCAGCAGCCAGACGTCGATAGCGGGAGCAGATACGCAGTATTTT.

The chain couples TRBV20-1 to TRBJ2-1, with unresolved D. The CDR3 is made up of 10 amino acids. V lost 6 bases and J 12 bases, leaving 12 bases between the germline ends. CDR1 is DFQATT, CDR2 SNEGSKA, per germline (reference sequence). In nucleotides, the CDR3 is TGCAGTGCCAGTGCCTCCGGGCAGTTCTTC. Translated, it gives CSASASGQFF.

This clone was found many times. The CDR3 region is CATGSGANVLTF. Written as DNA, the CDR3 is TGTGCCACAGGCTCTGGGGCCAACGTCCTGACTTTC. The chain links TRBV10-3 to TRBJ2-6; no clear D gene. CDR1 and CDR2 from the germline V gene are ENHRY and SYGVKD. Deletions cut 10 bases from V and 0 bases from J, with 4 bases between. The CDR3 contains 12 residues.

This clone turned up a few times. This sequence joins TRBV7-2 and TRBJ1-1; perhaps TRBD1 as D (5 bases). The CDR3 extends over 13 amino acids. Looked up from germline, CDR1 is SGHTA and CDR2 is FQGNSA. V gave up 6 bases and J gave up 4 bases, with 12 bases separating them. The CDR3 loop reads CASSPGPATEAFF. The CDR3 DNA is TGTGCCAGCAGTCCAGGGCCGGCCACTGAAGCTTTCTTT.

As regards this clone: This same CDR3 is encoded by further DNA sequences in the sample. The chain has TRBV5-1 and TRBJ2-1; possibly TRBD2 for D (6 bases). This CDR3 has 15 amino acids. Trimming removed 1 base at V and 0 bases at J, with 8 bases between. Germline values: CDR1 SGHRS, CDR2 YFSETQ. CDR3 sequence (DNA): TGCGCCAGCAGCTTGACCGGGAGCTCCTACAATGAGCAGTTCTTC. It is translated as CASSLTGSSYNEQFF. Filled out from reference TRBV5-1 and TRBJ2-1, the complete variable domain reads KAGVTQTPRYLIKTRGQQVTLSCSPISGHRSVSWYQQTPGQGLQFLFEYFSETQRNKGNFPGRFSGRQFSNSRSEMNVSTLELGDSALYLCASSLTGSSYNEQFFGPGTRLTVL.

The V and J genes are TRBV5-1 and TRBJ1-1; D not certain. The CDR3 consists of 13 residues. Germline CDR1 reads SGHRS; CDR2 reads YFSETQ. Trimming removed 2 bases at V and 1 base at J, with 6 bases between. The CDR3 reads CASSFLWNTEAFF. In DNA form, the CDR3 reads TGCGCCAGCAGCTTCCTGTGGAACACTGAAGCTTTCTTT.